This TCR beta chain stems from a study of T cells after yellow fever vaccination. Overall study: Each low-cell-number fraction was prepared by means of SMART-Seq v4 Ultra Low Input. General study results and limits: The study noted that FACS-sorted repertoires could contain abundant clonotypes contaminating from the bulk population.

Many counts were recorded for this clonotype. Its antigen is currently unknown. The CDR3 extends over 15 amino acids. With 5 bases clipped from V and 7 bases from J, the junction kept 4 bases outside the gene matches. TCRdb reprocessed the 5' RACE reads via MiXCR and lists one record per CDR3 protein. The sample shows hundreds of thousands of distinct CDR3 sequences, 6.2% of them seen only once. The material was PBMCs, obtained 5 days after the yellow fever booster vaccination. V is TRBV12-3 or TRBV12-4 and J is TRBJ2-1, with 14 bases matching TRBD2. The receptor's source is a man aged 25 to 40 who received the YFV17D yellow fever vaccine. As DNA, the CDR3 is TGTGCCAGCAGTGCGGGACTAGCGGGGGTTAATGAGCAGTTCTTC. Its translation is CASSAGLAGVNEQFF.